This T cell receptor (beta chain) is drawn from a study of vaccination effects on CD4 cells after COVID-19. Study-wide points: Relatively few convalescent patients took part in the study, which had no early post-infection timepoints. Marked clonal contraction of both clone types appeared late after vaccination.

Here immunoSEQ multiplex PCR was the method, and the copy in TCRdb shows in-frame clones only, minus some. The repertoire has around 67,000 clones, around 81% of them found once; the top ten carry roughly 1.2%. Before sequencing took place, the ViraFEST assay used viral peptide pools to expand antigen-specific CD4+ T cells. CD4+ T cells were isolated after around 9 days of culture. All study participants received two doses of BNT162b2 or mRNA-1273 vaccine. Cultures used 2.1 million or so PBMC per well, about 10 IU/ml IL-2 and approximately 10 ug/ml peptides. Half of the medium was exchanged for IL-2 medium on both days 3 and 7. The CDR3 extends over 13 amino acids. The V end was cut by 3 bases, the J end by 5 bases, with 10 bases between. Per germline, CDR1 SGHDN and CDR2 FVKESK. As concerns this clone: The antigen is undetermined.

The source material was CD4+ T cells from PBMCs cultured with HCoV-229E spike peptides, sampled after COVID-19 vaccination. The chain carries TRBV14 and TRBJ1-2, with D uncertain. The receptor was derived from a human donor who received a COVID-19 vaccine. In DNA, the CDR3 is TGTGCCAGCAGCCAGGTTCCGGGGTATGGCTACACCTTC. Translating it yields CASSQVPGYGYTF. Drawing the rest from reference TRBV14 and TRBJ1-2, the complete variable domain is EAGVTQFPSHSVIEKGQTVTLRCDPISGHDNLYWYRRVMGKEIKFLLHFVKESKQDESGMPNNRFLAERTGGTYSTLKVQPAELEDSGVYFCASSQVPGYGYTFGSGTRLTVV.